This TCR beta chain was identified in a study of blood T cells in healthy people across ages. General study findings and limits: Using unsorted PBMCs precluded a conclusive naive versus antigen-experienced comparison.

PCR was performed a second time for roughly 7 to 12 cycles using a sample-barcoded 5' primer and a J-beta primer mix. TCRdb re-called the 5' RACE reads with MiXCR, one entry per CDR3 protein. The table lists roughly 1.9 million distinct CDR3 sequences, more than 35% of them singletons. Notes on this clonotype: What it binds is not known.

No fewer than 5.5 micrograms of total RNA were isolated from every sample. The sample taken for sequencing was blood. The TCR was taken from a human donor in good health.

CDR3 sequence (DNA): TGCGCCAGCAGCCAAACCGGGACAGGGATCCACGAGCAGTACTTC. Residues: CASSQTGTGIHEQYF. The V gene is TRBV10-2, the J gene TRBJ2-7; 9 bases match TRBD1. Germline V gene lookup returns CDR1 WSHSY and CDR2 SAAADI. The CDR3 consists of 15 residues. V lost 6 bases and J lost 5; bases outside the gene matches: 11.